The TCR beta chain under discussion was sequenced for a study of technical replicates of blood from a handful of donors. The table lists this clone with a count of one. The V end lost 5 bases, the J end lost 4 bases, and 9 bases lay between the germline ends. This CDR3 is 13 amino acids long. Per germline, CDR1 SGHNT and CDR2 YENEEA. Assay used: immunoSEQ multiplex PCR; TCRdb lists only in-frame clones, some missing. The sample holds just over 95,000 clones, 85% to 95% seen once. This sequence was found in a human donor in good health. Sequencing was carried out using T cells isolated from PBMCs. The V and J genes are TRBV11-3 and TRBJ1-5, with D unclear. The CDR3 sequence is CASSLYSNQPQHF. In DNA, the CDR3 is TGTGCCAGCAGCCTTTACAGTAATCAGCCCCAGCATTTT.